This TCR beta chain was recovered during a study of human T cells and chemical hapten exposure. This clonotype was counted many times. Time point noted: healthy volunteer bleed at 2 weeks. The authors extracted total RNA from unfractionated whole blood. The library gave individual cDNA molecules unique molecular identifiers. MiXCR was run by TCRdb on the RACE reads, yielding one entry per CDR3 protein. The data contain roughly 100,000 distinct CDR3 sequences, roughly 8.5% of them singletons. The J segment lost 11 bases and the V segment lost 1 base, leaving 11 bases of the junction unmatched. The CDR3 is 16 amino acids. Germline V lookup: CDR1 SGHDN, CDR2 FVKESK.

The V gene is TRBV14, the J gene TRBJ2-3; 11 nucleotides match TRBD2. Sequenced input: whole blood. The sequence was obtained from a female donor in good health. Some clones in this sample may be carry-over from other donors' samples. Here the CDR3 DNA reads TGTGCCAGCAGCCAAGGACTAGCGGGACGCCTTGAGGGGCAGTATTTT. This sequence encodes CASSQGLAGRLEGQYF.